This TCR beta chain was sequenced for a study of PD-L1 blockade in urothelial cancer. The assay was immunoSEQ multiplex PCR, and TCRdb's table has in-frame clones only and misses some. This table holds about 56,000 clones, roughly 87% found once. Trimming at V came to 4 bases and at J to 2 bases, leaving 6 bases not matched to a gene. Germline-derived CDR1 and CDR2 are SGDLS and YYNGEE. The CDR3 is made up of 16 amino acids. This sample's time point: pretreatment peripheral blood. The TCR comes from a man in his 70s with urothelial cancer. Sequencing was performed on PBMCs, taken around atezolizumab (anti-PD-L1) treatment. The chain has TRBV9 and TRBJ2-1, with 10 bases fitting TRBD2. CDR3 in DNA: TGTGCCAGCAGCCCCTTAGCGGGAGGAGCCTACAATGAGCAGTTCTTC. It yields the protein CASSPLAGGAYNEQFF.